The sequence of this T cell receptor (beta chain) was determined in a study of shared clonotypes between healthy human individuals. Study-level findings and limits: Clonotype sharing among donors was expected to depend on sequencing depth.

This CDR3 has 15 amino acids. The V gene's germline CDR1 is SNHLY and CDR2 FYNNEI. Trimming removed 0 bases at V and 8 bases at J, with 15 bases between. Generated by immunoSEQ multiplex PCR, the TCRdb table keeps only in-frame clones and is missing some. The data hold 2 million to 3 million clones, with around nine tenths observed a single time. This clone was picked up one time. Its matching antigen is unknown. This clonotype originated in a man between 18 and 29 years old in good health. Sequenced: naive CD4+ T cells sorted from blood. Subset given: CD45RA+ positively selected. The genes are TRBV2 and TRBJ2-3, with D possibly being TRBD2 (6 bases). For the CDR3, the DNA is TGTGCCAGCAGTGAAGCCTCCGCTAGCGTCGGTACGCAGTATTTT. Amino acid sequence: CASSEASASVGTQYF.